Below are 21 T cell receptor beta chains sequenced from a single sample in a study of cytomegalovirus exposure and HLA in healthy donors. Researchers ran the PCR with 60 Vbeta and 13 Jbeta primers. Data came from immunoSEQ multiplex PCR; TCRdb stores just in-frame clones and leaves some out. The repertoire holds more than 90,000 clones, with around 75% as singletons. Sequencing was performed on PBMCs. These receptors were obtained from a woman aged 25-40 years in good health and CMV-seronegative.

The chain links TRBV4-3 to TRBJ1-1, with D maybe TRBD1 (6 bases). The V end lost 4 bases, the J end lost 11 bases, and 17 bases lay between the germline ends. Germline CDR1 is LGHNA and CDR2 is YSLEER. The CDR3 sequence is 13 residues long. In DNA form, the CDR3 reads TGCGCCAGCAGCCCTACAGGGCTCCGAGAGGCTTTCTTT. This translates into CASSPTGLREAFF.

This chain links TRBV5-1 with TRBJ2-1, with 12 bases aligning to TRBD2. The CDR3 loop spans 16 amino acids. Germline V gene sequence: CDR1 SGHRS, CDR2 YFSETQ. V shed 4 bases and J 9 bases; nucleotides not matched to a gene: 11. This CDR3 is CASSPNLAGGFSEQFF. Here the CDR3 DNA reads TGCGCCAGCAGCCCCAATCTAGCGGGAGGGTTCTCTGAGCAGTTCTTC.

The V call is TRBV10-1, the J call TRBJ2-1; 7 bases align to TRBD2. V lost 3 bases to trimming and J lost 4 bases; unmatched junction nucleotides: 6. The CDR3 has 15 residues. Germline V lookup: CDR1 WNHNN, CDR2 SYGVQD (reference sequence). CDR3 nucleotides: TGCGCCAGCAGTGATGGAGCGGGGAAATACAATGAGCAGTTCTTC. It codes for CASSDGAGKYNEQFF.

V is TRBV5-4 and J is TRBJ1-2; D is possibly TRBD1 (5 bases). The CDR3 runs 15 residues. Germline V CDR1 and CDR2: SGHNT, YYREEE (reference sequence). V dropped 3 bases and J dropped 8 bases, with 20 bases sitting between them. The CDR3 spells CASSSHSGGGEGYTF. CDR3 coding DNA: TGTGCCAGCAGCTCCCACTCCGGGGGAGGGGAGGGCTACACCTTC.

This rearrangement joins TRBV6-1 to TRBJ2-3; 8 bases match TRBD1. The CDR3 runs 17 residues. Germline-derived CDR1 and CDR2 are MNHNS and SASEGT. The ends lost 4 bases at V and 2 bases at J; junction bases unmatched: 11. The CDR3 protein is CASSGLRGQGPTDTQYF. CDR3 sequence (DNA): TGTGCCAGCAGTGGTTTGAGAGGACAGGGCCCCACAGATACGCAGTATTTT.

The V gene is TRBV9, the J gene TRBJ2-7, with 9 bases identical to TRBD1. V was clipped by 0 bases and J by 6 bases; unmatched bases: 4. Germline values: CDR1 SGDLS, CDR2 YYNGEE. This CDR3 has 14 amino acids. The CDR3 DNA reads as TGTGCCAGCAGCGTAGGCGTGACAGGGGGCGAGCAGTACTTC. This sequence encodes CASSVGVTGGEQYF.

The chain employs TRBV19 and TRBJ1-4, with TRBD1 as a possible D gene (5 bases). The CDR3 covers 13 residues. V lost 4 bases, J lost 8 bases, and 11 bases lay in between. Germline-derived CDR1 and CDR2 are LNHDA and SQIVND (reference sequence). The CDR3 reads CASSTAGHEKLFF. In DNA form, the CDR3 reads TGTGCCAGTAGTACCGCGGGGCACGAAAAACTGTTTTTT.

The chain employs TRBV6-5 and TRBJ1-3; 9 positions agree with TRBD1. The CDR3 consists of 14 residues. V gave up 6 bases and J gave up 8 bases; unmatched junction bases: 8. Germline values: CDR1 MNHEY, CDR2 SVGAGI. The CDR3 bases are TGTGCCAGCAGGGGACAGGGAAGTAGCGACACCATATATTTT. Translation gives CASRGQGSSDTIYF.

This chain uses TRBV6-5 with TRBJ2-7; 7 nucleotides line up with TRBD1. This CDR3 is 15 amino acids long. Germline lookup yields CDR1 MNHEY and CDR2 SVGAGI. With V trimmed by 0 bases and J by 5 bases, 7 bases remained unmatched. The CDR3: CASSYSGGHQDEQYF. The DNA of the CDR3 is TGTGCCAGCAGTTACTCAGGGGGCCACCAGGACGAGCAGTACTTC.

This clone appeared a few times. The chain links TRBV4-3 to TRBJ2-3; D is unclear. The germline V and J ends were trimmed by 4 bases and 2 bases, with 7 bases remaining between them. This CDR3 is 13 amino acids long. Germline CDR1 LGHNA, CDR2 YSLEER. CDR3 nucleotide sequence: TGCGCCAGCAGCCCGAGTATCACAGATACGCAGTATTTT. As protein: CASSPSITDTQYF.

This clone was seen more than once but under ten times. Its ends do not fully match the called genes, so a read error is possible. The chain joins TRBV7-7 to TRBJ2-1, with D possibly matching TRBD2 (6 bases). This CDR3 spans 13 amino acids. The V gene's germline CDR1 is SSHAT and CDR2 FNYEAQ (reference sequence). The CDR3 region is CASSFAEGNEQFF. CDR3 coding DNA: TGTGCTAGCAGCTTCGCGGAGGGCAATGAGCAGTTCTTC.

The chain uses TRBV5-1 and TRBJ1-3; TRBD1 agrees at 8 bases. In germline, CDR1 is SGHRS, CDR2 YFSETQ. The CDR3 is 14 residues long. After removal of 4 bases from V and 6 bases from J, the junction contained 6 bases not matched to a gene. CDR3 sequence: CASSPGTGENTIYF. The CDR3, as DNA: TGCGCCAGCAGCCCCGGGACAGGTGAAAACACCATATATTTT.

The chain joins TRBV7-8 to TRBJ1-2; the match to TRBD1 covers 7 bases. After removal of 5 bases from V and 4 bases from J, the junction contained 4 bases not matched to a gene. Per germline, CDR1 SGHVS and CDR2 FQNEAQ. The CDR3 is 13 residues long. For the CDR3, the DNA is TGTGCCAGCAGCGAGACAGGGATCTATGGCTACACCTTC. The encoded protein is CASSETGIYGYTF.

The chain couples TRBV29-1 to TRBJ2-3, with TRBD2 as a possible D gene (5 bases). The germline V gene has CDR1 SQVTM and CDR2 ANQGSEA. The CDR3 totals 11 residues. V gave up 5 bases and J gave up 6 bases, with 9 bases separating them. CDR3 bases: TGCAGCGTTAACTCGGGGGATACGCAGTATTTT. Translated, it gives CSVNSGDTQYF.

The V and J genes are TRBV29-1 and TRBJ1-1; 8 bases are a match to TRBD1. CDR1 and CDR2 (germline): SQVTM, ANQGSEA. Unmatched junction bases numbered 8, after V lost 7 bases and J lost 1 base. This CDR3 region has 14 residues. CDR3 amino acids: CSARQGRGNTEAFF. CDR3 nucleotides: TGCAGCGCTCGACAGGGGAGGGGGAACACTGAAGCTTTCTTT.

The J gene is TRBJ1-2, the V gene TRBV5-6; perhaps TRBD1 as D (5 bases). The CDR3 length is 12 residues. Trimming took off 4 bases at V and 8 bases at J, with 12 bases between the two ends. Germline assignment: CDR1 SGHDT and CDR2 YYEEEE. The CDR3 loop reads CASSSTGFGYTF. The DNA for the CDR3 is TGTGCCAGCAGCAGTACAGGTTTCGGCTACACCTTC. Complete variable domain (other parts from reference TRBV5-6 and TRBJ1-2): DAGVTQSPTHLIKTRGQQVTLRCSPKSGHDTVSWYQQALGQGPQFIFQYYEEEERQRGNFPDRFSGHQFPNYSSELNVNALLLGDSALYLCASSSTGFGYTFGSGTRLTVV.

This clone was counted a few times. The gene calls are TRBV6-5 and TRBJ1-3, with D perhaps TRBD1 (6 bases). CDR3 length equals 16 residues. Germline V gene sequence: CDR1 MNHEY, CDR2 SVGAGI. V gave up 4 bases and J gave up 0 bases, with 13 bases separating them. CDR3 amino acids: CASSFSQGYSGNTIYF. The CDR3 nucleotides read TGTGCCAGCAGTTTTTCCCAGGGGTACTCTGGAAACACCATATATTTT.

The sample holds one count of this clone. CDR3 sequence (DNA): TGCAGCGTTGAAAAGCCAGGAGAGCTGTTTTTT. Translation gives CSVEKPGELFF. The chain uses TRBV29-1 and TRBJ2-2; unclear D gene. V was clipped by 2 bases and J by 11 bases, with 9 bases between them. Germline-derived CDR1 and CDR2 are SQVTM and ANQGSEA. CDR3 size: 11 residues.

This clone was observed a single time. The chain has TRBV30 and TRBJ1-1; 7 bases are shared with TRBD1. The V gene's germline CDR1 is GTSNPN and CDR2 SVGIG (reference sequence). The CDR3 is made up of 13 amino acids. J was trimmed by 11 bases and V by 4 bases; bases with no gene match: 13. The CDR3 DNA follows: TGTGCCTGGAAAGGGACAGACAGGCTGGGGGCTTTCTTT. It specifies CAWKGTDRLGAFF.

The chain recombines TRBV10-3 with TRBJ1-1; no clear D gene. Germline CDR1 is ENHRY and CDR2 is SYGVKD. V shed 3 bases and J shed 9 bases, with 17 bases lying between them. The CDR3 sequence is 14 residues long. The CDR3 loop is CAISEGWSGEKAFF. The CDR3 DNA reads as TGTGCCATCAGTGAAGGCTGGTCAGGTGAGAAAGCTTTCTTT.

The chain is built from TRBV18 and TRBJ2-1; 9 positions match TRBD1. The length of the CDR3 is 15 residues. The junction had 9 bases not matched to a gene; V was cut back by 2 bases and J by 10 bases. The germline V gene encodes CDR1 KGHSH and CDR2 LQKENI. The CDR3 region has the DNA TGTGCCAGCTCACCAATGGGGGGACAGGGCGACGAGCAGTTCTTC. This encodes CASSPMGGQGDEQFF.